These T cell receptor beta chains were read from a single sample in a study of blood T cells in healthy people across ages. MiXCR was run by TCRdb on the 5' RACE reads, yielding one entry per CDR3 protein. The data show roughly 570,000 distinct CDR3 sequences, approximately 27% seen once. The sequencing sample was made of blood. The source of these receptors is a woman in her seventies in good health. Each CDR3 is given with its conserved first and last residue. The D gene is left open where the match is weak. Clone size is not always given. Where it is, it says once, few, many or a class for expanded clones.

clone size: .
J gene: TRBJ2-5
D gene: TRBD2
V gene: TRBV6-6
CDR3 protein: CASRQPGLAGGYQYF
CDR3 DNA: TGTGCCAGCAGGCAACCGGGACTAGCGGGGGGGTACCAGTACTTC

clone size: .
J gene: TRBJ2-4
D gene: TRBD1
V gene: TRBV6-2/TRBV6-3
CDR3 protein: CASSPGWTGRNIQYF
CDR3 DNA: TGTGCCAGCAGCCCTGGTTGGACAGGGAGAAACATTCAGTACTTC

clone size: .
J gene: TRBJ2-5
D gene: .
V gene: TRBV5-1
CDR3 protein: CASSLLGTRQETQYF
CDR3 DNA: TGCGCCAGCAGCTTGCTTGGGACTCGTCAAGAGACCCAGTACTTC

clone size: few
J gene: TRBJ2-1
D gene: .
V gene: TRBV4-1
CDR3 protein: CASSQGEFLKGVQFF
CDR3 DNA: TGCGCCAGCAGCCAAGGGGAGTTCCTCAAAGGGGTGCAGTTCTTC

clone size: .
J gene: TRBJ2-7
D gene: TRBD1
V gene: TRBV25-1
CDR3 protein: CASGRQGVYEQYF
CDR3 DNA: TGTGCCAGCGGAAGACAGGGGGTATACGAGCAGTACTTC

clone size: .
J gene: TRBJ2-7
D gene: .
V gene: TRBV12-3/TRBV12-4
CDR3 protein: CASRGTSSSYEQYF
CDR3 DNA: TGTGCCAGCAGGGGTACCAGTAGCTCCTACGAGCAGTACTTC

clone size: .
J gene: TRBJ2-7
D gene: .
V gene: TRBV7-2
CDR3 protein: CASSLVQDQRYEQYF
CDR3 DNA: TGTGCCAGCAGCTTAGTACAGGATCAAAGATACGAGCAGTACTTC

clone size: .
J gene: TRBJ2-5
D gene: .
V gene: TRBV25-1
CDR3 protein: CASSGRTYQETQYF
CDR3 DNA: TGTGCCAGCAGCGGTAGGACGTACCAAGAGACCCAGTACTTC

clone size: .
J gene: TRBJ2-3
D gene: .
V gene: TRBV12-3/TRBV12-4
CDR3 protein: CASSLRGGAADTQYF
CDR3 DNA: TGTGCCAGCAGTTTGAGGGGGGGGGCGGCAGATACGCAGTATTTT

clone size: .
J gene: TRBJ2-5
D gene: .
V gene: TRBV29-1
CDR3 protein: CSVVGNQETQYF
CDR3 DNA: TGCAGCGTTGTGGGGAACCAAGAGACCCAGTACTTC

clone size: few
J gene: TRBJ2-3
D gene: TRBD1
V gene: TRBV20-1
CDR3 protein: CSVGMGTVDTDTQYF
CDR3 DNA: TGCAGTGTCGGGATGGGGACAGTAGACACAGATACGCAGTATTTT

clone size: few
J gene: TRBJ2-1
D gene: .
V gene: TRBV14
CDR3 protein: CASSWSGPPFF
CDR3 DNA: TGTGCCAGCAGCTGGTCCGGCCCCCCGTTCTTC

clone size: .
J gene: TRBJ2-1
D gene: TRBD2
V gene: TRBV29-1
CDR3 protein: CSGDYDEQFF
CDR3 DNA: TGCAGCGGGGACTACGATGAGCAGTTCTTC

clone size: few
J gene: TRBJ1-1
D gene: .
V gene: TRBV5-1
CDR3 protein: CASSLGRVPRYTEAFF
CDR3 DNA: TGCGCCAGCAGCTTGGGCAGGGTCCCTCGGTACACTGAAGCTTTCTTT

clone size: .
J gene: TRBJ2-2
D gene: .
V gene: TRBV2
CDR3 protein: CASSEFGVAGELFF
CDR3 DNA: TGTGCCAGCAGTGAATTCGGGGTCGCCGGGGAGCTGTTTTTT

clone size: .
J gene: TRBJ1-1
D gene: .
V gene: TRBV5-1
CDR3 protein: CASSWRGGSLEAFF
CDR3 DNA: TGCGCCAGCAGCTGGCGGGGGGGCAGTCTCGAAGCTTTCTTT

clone size: few
J gene: TRBJ1-3
D gene: .
V gene: TRBV12-5
CDR3 protein: CASGAIVGNTIYF
CDR3 DNA: TGTGCTAGTGGTGCCATAGTCGGAAACACCATATATTTT

clone size: few
J gene: TRBJ2-5
D gene: .
V gene: TRBV2
CDR3 protein: CATGGESQETQYF
CDR3 DNA: TGTGCCACTGGCGGGGAGAGCCAAGAGACCCAGTACTTC

clone size: .
J gene: TRBJ2-7
D gene: TRBD1
V gene: TRBV20-1
CDR3 protein: CSARGDRGIYEQYF
CDR3 DNA: TGCAGTGCTAGGGGGGACAGGGGGATCTACGAGCAGTACTTC

clone size: few
J gene: TRBJ2-5
D gene: TRBD2
V gene: TRBV27
CDR3 protein: CASSFRLALGETQYF
CDR3 DNA: TGTGCCAGCAGTTTTAGACTAGCCCTAGGAGAGACCCAGTACTTC

clone size: many
J gene: TRBJ2-5
D gene: .
V gene: TRBV29-1
CDR3 protein: CSVEPGQETQYF
CDR3 DNA: TGCAGCGTTGAACCCGGGCAAGAGACCCAGTACTTC

clone size: .
J gene: TRBJ2-2
D gene: TRBD2
V gene: TRBV20-1
CDR3 protein: CSARLAGANTGELFF
CDR3 DNA: TGCAGTGCTAGACTGGCGGGAGCTAACACCGGGGAGCTGTTTTTT

clone size: .
J gene: TRBJ2-3
D gene: .
V gene: TRBV7-2
CDR3 protein: CASSLTNGLAGDTQYF
CDR3 DNA: TGTGCCAGCAGCTTAACGAACGGTTTGGCAGGGGATACGCAGTATTTT

clone size: .
J gene: TRBJ2-1
D gene: .
V gene: TRBV7-3
CDR3 protein: CASSFGDYNEQFF
CDR3 DNA: TGTGCCAGCAGCTTCGGGGATTACAATGAGCAGTTCTTC

clone size: .
J gene: TRBJ2-7
D gene: TRBD2
V gene: TRBV20-1
CDR3 protein: CSATNSGGANEQYF
CDR3 DNA: TGCAGTGCTACTAACTCCGGGGGGGCGAACGAGCAGTACTTC

clone size: few
J gene: TRBJ1-2
D gene: TRBD1
V gene: TRBV20-1
CDR3 protein: CSAPGGRSYGYTF
CDR3 DNA: TGCAGTGCTCCAGGGGGCAGAAGCTATGGCTACACCTTC

clone size: .
J gene: TRBJ1-4
D gene: .
V gene: TRBV20-1
CDR3 protein: CSAAQPTNEKLFF
CDR3 DNA: TGCAGTGCCGCGCAGCCAACTAATGAAAAACTGTTTTTT

clone size: few
J gene: TRBJ2-5
D gene: .
V gene: TRBV6-1
CDR3 protein: CASSNQQETQYF
CDR3 DNA: TGTGCCAGCAGTAACCAACAAGAGACCCAGTACTTC

clone size: .
J gene: TRBJ2-1
D gene: .
V gene: TRBV6-2/TRBV6-3
CDR3 protein: CASRFRQDLNNEQFF
CDR3 DNA: TGTGCCAGCAGATTTAGACAGGACCTTAACAATGAGCAGTTCTTC

clone size: few
J gene: TRBJ2-1
D gene: TRBD2
V gene: TRBV9
CDR3 protein: CASSASLLAEQFF
CDR3 DNA: TGTGCCAGCAGCGCAAGTCTACTAGCGGAGCAGTTCTTC

clone size: .
J gene: TRBJ2-3
D gene: TRBD1
V gene: TRBV25-1
CDR3 protein: CASSESRGPADTQYF
CDR3 DNA: TGTGCCAGCAGTGAAAGTAGGGGGCCCGCAGATACGCAGTATTTT

clone size: .
J gene: TRBJ2-5
D gene: .
V gene: TRBV6-6
CDR3 protein: CASCPVGETQYF
CDR3 DNA: TGTGCCAGCTGTCCAGTCGGGGAGACCCAGTACTTC

clone size: few
J gene: TRBJ2-7
D gene: .
V gene: TRBV6-1
CDR3 protein: CASRPGSQGNYEQYF
CDR3 DNA: TGTGCCAGCAGGCCTGGGAGTCAGGGGAACTACGAGCAGTACTTC

clone size: many
J gene: TRBJ2-1
D gene: .
V gene: TRBV4-3
CDR3 protein: CASEGQGNEQFF
CDR3 DNA: TGCGCCAGCGAGGGGCAGGGAAATGAGCAGTTCTTC

clone size: few
J gene: TRBJ2-1
D gene: TRBD2
V gene: TRBV29-1
CDR3 protein: CSVGLAGETSSYNEQFF
CDR3 DNA: TGCAGCGTTGGGCTAGCGGGGGAAACGAGCTCCTACAATGAGCAGTTCTTC

clone size: .
J gene: TRBJ2-5
D gene: .
V gene: TRBV24-1
CDR3 protein: CATSDPESAGETQYF
CDR3 DNA: TGTGCCACCAGTGACCCCGAGTCGGCAGGAGAGACCCAGTACTTC

clone size: few
J gene: TRBJ2-2
D gene: .
V gene: TRBV5-1
CDR3 protein: CASSSGLPNTGELFF
CDR3 DNA: TGCGCCAGCAGTTCGGGGTTACCTAACACCGGGGAGCTGTTTTTT

clone size: .
J gene: TRBJ1-1
D gene: .
V gene: TRBV2
CDR3 protein: CASRAEMNTEAFF
CDR3 DNA: TGTGCCAGCAGGGCAGAGATGAACACTGAAGCTTTCTTT

clone size: .
J gene: TRBJ2-3
D gene: TRBD2
V gene: TRBV6-1
CDR3 protein: CASSEASFGGGRQYF
CDR3 DNA: TGTGCCAGCAGTGAAGCATCCTTCGGGGGGGGTAGGCAGTATTTT

clone size: few
J gene: TRBJ1-6
D gene: TRBD1
V gene: TRBV7-2
CDR3 protein: CASSRTGDSPLHF
CDR3 DNA: TGTGCCAGCAGCAGGACAGGGGATTCACCCCTCCACTTT

clone size: few
J gene: TRBJ2-5
D gene: .
V gene: TRBV7-3
CDR3 protein: CASSLRVPQGGEQETQYF
CDR3 DNA: TGTGCCAGCAGCCTAAGGGTACCGCAGGGAGGAGAGCAAGAGACCCAGTACTTC

clone size: many
J gene: TRBJ2-5
D gene: TRBD1
V gene: TRBV14
CDR3 protein: CASSSRTGRVAYQETQYF
CDR3 DNA: TGTGCCAGCAGCTCCCGGACAGGCCGTGTTGCTTACCAAGAGACCCAGTACTTC

clone size: .
J gene: TRBJ2-1
D gene: .
V gene: TRBV3-1
CDR3 protein: CASSQRSGGGNEQFF
CDR3 DNA: TGTGCCAGCAGCCAGCGCTCGGGCGGTGGCAATGAGCAGTTCTTC

clone size: many
J gene: TRBJ2-3
D gene: TRBD1
V gene: TRBV7-9
CDR3 protein: CASSLGTGYTDTQYF
CDR3 DNA: TGTGCCAGCAGCTTAGGGACAGGGTACACAGATACGCAGTATTTT

clone size: many
J gene: TRBJ1-2
D gene: .
V gene: TRBV7-3
CDR3 protein: CASRQKVGTGWTYGYTF
CDR3 DNA: TGTGCCAGCAGGCAAAAGGTTGGGACGGGCTGGACCTATGGCTACACCTTC